One sample yielded the 27 T cell receptor beta chains listed below, sequenced in a study of shared clonotypes between healthy human individuals. Here immunoSEQ multiplex PCR was the method, and the copy in TCRdb shows in-frame clones only, minus some. Among over 1.5 million clones listed, approximately 98% were seen once. Specimen: naive CD4+ T cells sorted from blood. Regarding subset: CD45RA+ positively selected. These receptors all come from a man aged 25 to 40 in good health.

The J gene is TRBJ1-5, the V gene TRBV5-8; D not resolved. The V gene's germline CDR1 is SGHTS and CDR2 YDEGEE. Trimming stripped 3 bases from V and 7 bases from J, with 11 bases between. The CDR3 sequence is 13 residues long. The CDR3 DNA follows: TGTGCCAGCAGCTGGAGGGTGTTACAGCCCCAGCATTTT. As protein: CASSWRVLQPQHF.

The chain employs TRBV7-9 and TRBJ2-7, with D possibly TRBD1 on 5 matching bases. The CDR3 length is 15 residues. Germline V gives CDR1 SEHNR, CDR2 FQNEAQ (reference sequence). The V and J ends lost 5 bases and 2 bases respectively, with 16 bases between them. The CDR3 here is CASSPSRGPTYEQYF. The DNA for the CDR3 is TGTGCCAGCAGCCCCTCTAGGGGCCCCACCTACGAGCAGTACTTC.

The rearrangement uses TRBV5-8 and TRBJ1-2; no firm D call. Trimming removed 0 bases at V and 0 bases at J, with 6 bases between. The CDR3 is made up of 14 amino acids. The germline V gene has CDR1 SGHTS and CDR2 YDEGEE. The DNA of the CDR3 is TGTGCCAGCAGCTTGGGAGGCGCTAACTATGGCTACACCTTC. The encoded protein is CASSLGGANYGYTF.

The chain carries TRBV30 and TRBJ1-2; D not certain. CDR1 is GTSNPN, CDR2 SVGIG, per germline (reference sequence). Deletions cut 0 bases from V and 7 bases from J, with 6 bases between. The CDR3 is 11 residues long. The CDR3 nucleotides read TGTGCCTGGAGTGTATCGATTGGCTACACCTTC. It encodes CAWSVSIGYTF.

This clone was observed a single time. The chain combines TRBV7-2 with TRBJ2-1; TRBD1 might be the D (6 bases). Germline V lookup: CDR1 SGHTA, CDR2 FQGNSA. This CDR3 is 13 amino acids long. Between the trimmed V and J ends, which lost 1 base and 6 bases, there was a span of 7 bases. CDR3 nucleotide sequence: TGTGCCAGCAGCTTAGACAGGGTCAATGAGCAGTTCTTC. Residues: CASSLDRVNEQFF.

The chain has TRBV11-2 and TRBJ2-6; 9 nucleotides line up with TRBD1. With 4 bases clipped from V and 4 bases from J, the junction kept 5 bases outside the gene matches. The germline V gene encodes CDR1 SGHAT and CDR2 FQNNGV. The CDR3 runs to 16 residues. In DNA form, the CDR3 reads TGTGCCAGCAGCTCAACAGGGGGCTCAGGGGCCAACGTCCTGACTTTC. Translation gives CASSSTGGSGANVLTF.

V and J are TRBV30 and TRBJ2-1; 13 bases agree with TRBD2. There are 15 residues in the CDR3. Trimming cost V 0 bases and J 6 bases; bases outside gene matches: 2. Germline V gene sequence: CDR1 GTSNPN, CDR2 SVGIG (reference sequence). CDR3 loop: CAWSVLAGGSNEQFF. CDR3 in DNA: TGTGCCTGGAGTGTACTAGCGGGAGGGTCCAATGAGCAGTTCTTC.

This clone was counted once. The chain is built from TRBV7-3 and TRBJ2-7; a possible D gene is TRBD2 (5 bases). Germline V gene data show CDR1 as SGHTA and CDR2 as FQGTGA. This CDR3 is 14 amino acids long. The V gene lost 1 base and the J gene lost 0 bases, with 7 bases spanning the gap. CDR3 DNA: TGTGCCAGCAGCTTAAGGGAGACCTCCTACGAGCAGTACTTC. Translation gives CASSLRETSYEQYF.

The V and J genes are TRBV11-2 and TRBJ2-2, with D possibly matching TRBD2 (7 bases). V lost 5 bases and J 0 bases, leaving 13 bases between the germline ends. CDR3 length: 16 residues. Germline-derived CDR1 and CDR2 are SGHAT and FQNNGV. In DNA, the CDR3 is TGTGCCAGCAGCCGCCGGGGGGCAGCGAACACCGGGGAGCTGTTTTTT. Protein: CASSRRGAANTGELFF.

The chain combines TRBV7-6 with TRBJ2-7; TRBD2 might be the D (6 bases). From germline, CDR1 is SGHVS and CDR2 FNYEAQ. Trimming removed 1 base at V and 1 base at J, with 14 bases between. The CDR3 loop spans 16 amino acids. Written as DNA, the CDR3 is TGTGCCAGCAGCTTAGGGAGGGGTTTCGCTTCCTACGAGCAGTACTTC. This translates into CASSLGRGFASYEQYF.

The CDR3 spells CASSPRGDRTNYGYTF. CDR3 sequence (DNA): TGTGCCAGCAGCCCCCGGGGGGACAGAACTAACTATGGCTACACCTTC. This rearrangement joins TRBV9 to TRBJ1-2; the match to TRBD1 covers 7 bases. Trimming removed 4 bases from V and 0 bases from J; junction bases left unmatched: 9. Germline V lookup: CDR1 SGDLS, CDR2 YYNGEE. The CDR3 has 16 amino acids.

This clone was counted once. V gene TRBV7-2 combines with J gene TRBJ2-3; D might be TRBD2 (7 bases). V lost 4 bases and J lost 2, with 16 bases in between. CDR3 length: 16 amino acids. Germline assignment: CDR1 SGHTA and CDR2 FQGNSA. This CDR3 is CASSSEAGHYTDTQYF. The CDR3 nucleotides read TGTGCCAGCAGCTCAGAAGCGGGACACTACACAGATACGCAGTATTTT.

V usage is TRBV2 and J usage is TRBJ2-1; D perhaps matches TRBD1 (6 bases). In germline, CDR1 is SNHLY, CDR2 FYNNEI. CDR3 size: 15 residues. V was trimmed by 4 bases and J by 4 bases, leaving 14 bases between them. CDR3: CASSVTGTKYNEQFF. The CDR3 DNA sequence: TGTGCCAGCAGTGTTACCGGGACAAAGTACAATGAGCAGTTCTTC.

V and J are TRBV5-1 and TRBJ2-5, with D hard to call. Germline V CDR1 and CDR2: SGHRS, YFSETQ. With 7 bases removed from V and 1 base from J, the gap between germline ends came to 5 bases. CDR3 length: 11 residues. Written as DNA, the CDR3 is TGCGCCAGCGGCCTCCAAGAGACCCAGTACTTC. Its protein product is CASGLQETQYF.

The chain employs TRBV7-9 and TRBJ2-3; D not certain. Trimming shortened V by 5 bases and J by 4 bases, and 13 bases separated the two germline ends. The CDR3 length is 14 residues. Germline V CDR1 and CDR2: SEHNR, FQNEAQ (reference sequence). CDR3 bases: TGTGCCAGCAGCCCCCACCTAGATGCAGATACGCAGTATTTT. This gives the protein CASSPHLDADTQYF. Filled out from reference TRBV7-9 and TRBJ2-3, the complete variable domain reads DTGVSQNPRHKITKRGQNVTFRCDPISEHNRLYWYRQTLGQGPEFLTYFQNEAQLEKSRLLSDRFSAERPKGSFSTLEIQRTEQGDSAMYLCASSPHLDADTQYFGPGTRLTVL.

The rearrangement joins TRBV7-9 to TRBJ2-1, with TRBD1 as a possible D gene (8 bases). V was clipped by 3 bases and J by 7 bases, with 22 bases between them. This CDR3 has 17 residues. Germline V lookup: CDR1 SEHNR, CDR2 FQNEAQ (reference sequence). The CDR3 bases are TGTGCCAGCAGCTTGGCTAAAAGACAGGGGAGGGGAAATGAGCAGTTCTTC. It codes for CASSLAKRQGRGNEQFF. Together with reference TRBV7-9 and TRBJ2-1, the CDR3 gives the full variable domain: DTGVSQNPRHKITKRGQNVTFRCDPISEHNRLYWYRQTLGQGPEFLTYFQNEAQLEKSRLLSDRFSAERPKGSFSTLEIQRTEQGDSAMYLCASSLAKRQGRGNEQFFGPGTRLTVL.

The genes are TRBV29-1 and TRBJ2-2, with a weak D call TRBD2 (5 bases). CDR1 SQVTM and CDR2 ANQGSEA come from the germline V gene. V lost 3 bases and J 5 bases, leaving 10 bases between the germline ends. CDR3 length: 13 residues. The CDR3 DNA follows: TGCAGCGTTGATGAGACTACAACCGGGGAGCTGTTTTTT. The encoded protein is CSVDETTTGELFF.

The chain couples TRBV29-1 to TRBJ2-5; TRBD2 agrees at 7 bases. The CDR3 sequence is 14 residues long. Losses at the gene ends were 5 bases for V and 7 bases for J; bases not matched to a gene: 13. Germline V gene lookup returns CDR1 SQVTM and CDR2 ANQGSEA. CDR3 sequence: CSVIAGEEVGTQYF. In nucleotides, the CDR3 is TGCAGCGTTATCGCGGGAGAGGAGGTCGGGACCCAGTACTTC.

J is TRBJ1-2 and V is TRBV27, with D hard to call. Looked up from germline, CDR1 is MNHEY and CDR2 is SMNVEV (reference sequence). V was shortened by 11 bases and J by 4 bases, with 11 bases between the two germline ends. This CDR3 region has 11 residues. This chain's CDR3 is CADSLSYGYTF. CDR3 DNA: TGTGCCGACTCACTGTCCTATGGCTACACCTTC.

The CDR3 DNA is TGTGCCAGCAGTTACCTGACTACAGGGAACACTGAAGCTTTCTTT. This encodes CASSYLTTGNTEAFF. The rearrangement joins TRBV6-5 to TRBJ1-1; weak D call: TRBD1 (5 bases). The CDR3 totals 15 residues. CDR1 and CDR2 (germline): MNHEY, SVGAGI. V lost 2 bases to trimming and J lost 1 base, with 11 bases between them.

The V call is TRBV19, the J call TRBJ2-2, with 11 nucleotides matching TRBD1. In germline, CDR1 is LNHDA, CDR2 SQIVND (reference sequence). The CDR3 is made up of 15 amino acids. V lost 5 bases to trimming and J lost 5 bases; unmatched junction nucleotides: 4. CDR3 protein: CASSSGQGVTGELFF. CDR3 coding DNA: TGTGCCAGTAGTTCGGGACAGGGGGTAACCGGGGAGCTGTTTTTT.

This clone was observed once. This chain connects TRBV2 to TRBJ2-5; the D gene is possibly TRBD1 (5 bases). The ends were cut back, 2 bases at V and 5 bases at J, with 18 bases in the middle. CDR1 is SNHLY and CDR2 is FYNNEI in the germline V gene. The CDR3 contains 16 residues. The CDR3 DNA is TGTGCCAGCAGTGAAAGGGGCCCTGAGTTTTGGGAGACCCAGTACTTC. Its protein product is CASSERGPEFWETQYF.

The chain couples TRBV7-9 to TRBJ1-2; D is perhaps TRBD1 (5 bases). Germline V gives CDR1 SEHNR, CDR2 FQNEAQ (reference sequence). V lost 7 bases and J lost 4, with 13 bases in between. The CDR3 sequence is 13 residues long. The CDR3 protein is CASTDGRGYGYTF. The CDR3 DNA reads TGTGCCAGCACCGACGGGAGGGGCTATGGCTACACCTTC. Combining the CDR3 with reference TRBV7-9 and TRBJ1-2 gives the whole variable domain DTGVSQNPRHKITKRGQNVTFRCDPISEHNRLYWYRQTLGQGPEFLTYFQNEAQLEKSRLLSDRFSAERPKGSFSTLEIQRTEQGDSAMYLCASTDGRGYGYTFGSGTRLTVV.

This chain uses TRBV5-4 with TRBJ2-7; possible D gene TRBD1, 5 bases. Germline V gives CDR1 SGHNT, CDR2 YYREEE (reference sequence). The CDR3 is 12 amino acids. Trimming took off 4 bases at V and 3 bases at J, with 8 bases between the two ends. Written as DNA, the CDR3 is TGTGCCAGCAGCGTCGACAGCTACGAGCAGTACTTC. It translates to CASSVDSYEQYF. Using reference TRBV5-4 and TRBJ2-7 for the parts outside the CDR3, the full variable domain is ETGVTQSPTHLIKTRGQQVTLRCSSQSGHNTVSWYQQALGQGPQFIFQYYREEENGRGNFPPRFSGLQFPNYSSELNVNALELDDSALYLCASSVDSYEQYFGPGTRLTVT.

The chain is built from TRBV11-2 and TRBJ2-3; 7 bases line up with TRBD2. After removal of 3 bases from V and 8 bases from J, the junction contained 2 bases not matched to a gene. The CDR3 consists of 12 residues. Looked up from germline, CDR1 is SGHAT and CDR2 is FQNNGV. CDR3 residues: CASSFPGGTQYF. The DNA of the CDR3 is TGTGCCAGCAGCTTCCCGGGGGGTACGCAGTATTTT.

The chain recombines TRBV9 with TRBJ2-3; TRBD2 agrees at 12 bases. There are 17 residues in the CDR3. V lost 0 bases, J lost 4 bases, and 6 bases stayed unmatched. Germline-derived CDR1 and CDR2 are SGDLS and YYNGEE. CDR3 protein: CASSVGLAGGPPDTQYF. For the CDR3, the DNA is TGTGCCAGCAGCGTAGGCCTAGCGGGAGGGCCTCCAGATACGCAGTATTTT.

This chain links TRBV7-9 with TRBJ2-7; D perhaps matches TRBD1 (6 bases). V was cut by 7 bases and J by 5 bases, with 18 bases left in between. The CDR3 length is 14 residues. Germline V gene lookup returns CDR1 SEHNR and CDR2 FQNEAQ (reference sequence). Written as DNA, the CDR3 is TGTGCCAGCACCAAAGGACAGCAAGGGCACGAGCAGTACTTC. Its translation is CASTKGQQGHEQYF.